These T cell receptor beta chains were read from a single sample in a study of blood T cell repertoires in COVID-19. Assay used: immunoSEQ multiplex PCR; TCRdb lists only in-frame clones, some missing. Of 150,000 to 200,000 clones listed, roughly 76% are singletons. Sequenced: peripheral blood. These receptors were taken from a woman aged 35 to 49 with COVID-19, enrolled during active disease. Both conserved end residues are part of each CDR3. A D gene is named only where the DNA matches it firmly. The size field is filled for only some rows; it gives once, few, many or a size class.

>few|TRBJ1-2|TRBV9|-|15
TGTGCCAGCAGCGCCCCAGGCCAGCCTAACTATGGCTACACCTTC
CASSAPGQPNYGYTF
>-|TRBJ2-1|TRBV18|TRBD2|18
TGTGCCAGCTCAATGGGACAGACGGTACGACTAGCGGGGGTCCAGCAGTTCTTC
CASSMGQTVRLAGVQQFF
>many|TRBJ2-3|TRBV5-1|TRBD1|14
TGCGCCAGCCATGCAGGGGGTACGACAGATACGCAGTATTTT
CASHAGGTTDTQYF
>-|TRBJ2-1|TRBV3-1/TRBV3-2|TRBD2|15
TGTGCCAGCAGCCTCGGCGGGGGGCCCTACAATGAGCAGTTCTTC
CASSLGGGPYNEQFF
>few|TRBJ2-5|TRBV5-1|TRBD2|16
TGCGCCAGCAGCTTTCGAGGCGGGGGGGCCTTAGAGACCCAGTACTTC
CASSFRGGGALETQYF
>-|TRBJ2-7|TRBV11-1|TRBD2|15
TGTGCCAGCAGCCCAAGCGGGAGCCTTTCCTACGAGCAGTACTTC
CASSPSGSLSYEQYF
>few|TRBJ2-7|TRBV20-1|TRBD1|11
TGCAGTGTCTGGACAGGGGGCGAGCAGTACTTC
CSVWTGGEQYF
>-|TRBJ1-2|TRBV20-1|-|10
TGCAGTGCTGTGAGGTATGGCTACACCTTC
CSAVRYGYTF
>-|TRBJ1-1|TRBV9|-|13
TGTGCCAGCAGCGTAGAGCCGAACACTGAAGCTTTCTTT
CASSVEPNTEAFF
>-|TRBJ1-5|TRBV12-3/TRBV12-4|-|12
TGTGCCAGCAGATACGGGGATCAGCCCCAGCATTTT
CASRYGDQPQHF